Described below is a single T cell receptor (beta chain) sequence and its context. The data were obtained in a study of CD8 T cells in Susac syndrome. Random hexamers served to reverse transcribe roughly 0.5 to 1 ug RNA. TCR beta CDR3 was amplified by immunoSEQ covering 54 Vbeta and 13 Jbeta. MiXCR, run by TCRdb on the immunoSEQ multiplex PCR reads, gives a single entry per CDR3 protein. Of around 79,000 distinct CDR3 sequences in the sample, over 85% are singletons; the top ten hold 0.35% to 0.4%. From blood CD8+ and CD4+ T cells, the TCR beta chain was sequenced. Relapsing-remitting disease, either stable or active, was present in the multiple sclerosis controls, who were treatment-naive patients. Negative isolation yielded CD4+ and CD8+ T cells, and FACS enriched TEMRA cells. The CDR3 is 11 residues long. CDR1 is SQVTM, CDR2 ANQGSEA, per germline. V was clipped by 5 bases and J by 1 base, with 5 bases between them.

The chain combines TRBV29-1 with TRBJ1-1, with D uncertain. Sequenced: CD8+ T cells from PBMCs. The TCR originated in a human donor with multiple sclerosis. Written as DNA, the CDR3 is TGCAGCGTTCCGGGGAACACTGAAGCTTTCTTT. Its protein product is CSVPGNTEAFF.